The 30 T cell receptor beta chains in this list originate from one sample, sequenced in a study of patients and donors after allogeneic stem cell transplantation. TCRdb reanalysed the RT-PCR reads using MiXCR and keeps one entry per CDR3 protein. This table holds approximately 150,000 distinct CDR3 sequences, around 30% found once. The sequenced material came from blood, either unsorted or a sorted T cell fraction (not recorded which). The receptors shown here come from a human donor who was either an allogeneic HSCT recipient or a stem cell or donor lymphocyte infusion donor (not recorded which). It is not recorded whose cells these are; they may come from a transplant donor.

The chain links TRBV4-3 to TRBJ2-3; no reliable D call. Germline V gene sequence: CDR1 LGHNA, CDR2 YSLEER. V was clipped by 0 bases and J by 4 bases, with 17 bases between them. CDR3 length: 17 residues. The CDR3 spells CASSQDHSGTGPDTQYF. CDR3 coding DNA: TGCGCCAGCAGCCAAGATCACTCTGGAACCGGCCCAGATACGCAGTATTTT.

This clonotype has just a few counts. The CDR3 DNA reads as TGTGCCAGCAGTCCCCAGGGGGCTGCCGTGGGGTATGGCTACACCTTC. Protein product: CASSPQGAAVGYGYTF. The J gene is TRBJ1-2, the V gene TRBV12-3 or TRBV12-4; 8 bases agree with TRBD1. V lost 5 bases to trimming and J lost 5 bases; unmatched junction nucleotides: 13. The CDR3 spans 16 residues.

There are a few counts of this clonotype. The V and J genes are TRBV11-2 and TRBJ2-3, with D hard to call. V was trimmed by 4 bases and J by 0 bases, leaving 11 bases between them. This CDR3 comprises 15 residues. The germline CDR1 and CDR2 sequences are SGHAT and FQNNGV. CDR3 protein: CASSSTSRSTDTQYF. CDR3 nucleotide sequence: TGTGCCAGCAGCTCAACCAGCAGGAGCACAGATACGCAGTATTTT.

This chain links TRBV5-1 with TRBJ2-5; 7 bases map to TRBD1. The CDR3 covers 16 residues. Germline CDR1 and CDR2: SGHRS and YFSETQ. The J segment lost 2 bases and the V segment lost 4 bases, leaving 11 bases of the junction unmatched. CDR3 loop: CASSPTADRRQETQYF. CDR3 coding DNA: TGCGCCAGCAGCCCGACCGCGGACAGGAGACAAGAGACCCAGTACTTC.

The chain has TRBV14 and TRBJ2-1, with TRBD1 matching over 7 bases. Germline V gene sequence: CDR1 SGHDN, CDR2 FVKESK. The CDR3 spans 13 residues. J gave up 4 bases and V 6 bases, and 3 bases lay outside the gene matches. The CDR3 spells CASRGDRYNEQFF. The CDR3 nucleotides are TGTGCCAGCAGGGGGGACAGATACAATGAGCAGTTCTTC. Based on the CDR3 plus reference TRBV14 and TRBJ2-1, the full variable domain is EAGVTQFPSHSVIEKGQTVTLRCDPISGHDNLYWYRRVMGKEIKFLLHFVKESKQDESGMPNNRFLAERTGGTYSTLKVQPAELEDSGVYFCASRGDRYNEQFFGPGTRLTVL.

The chain links TRBV19 to TRBJ2-4, with unresolved D. Germline CDR1 reads LNHDA; CDR2 reads SQIVND (reference sequence). The CDR3 is 16 amino acids. V lost 4 bases, J lost 1 base, and 14 bases lay in between. DNA for the CDR3: TGTGCCAGTAGTACCCCCCCAATAGGGGCCAAAAACATTCAGTACTTC. Translating it yields CASSTPPIGAKNIQYF. Full variable domain (outside the CDR3, taken from reference TRBV19 and TRBJ2-4): DGGITQSPKYLFRKEGQNVTLSCEQNLNHDAMYWYRQDPGQGLRLIYYSQIVNDFQKGDIAEGYSVSREKKESFPLTVTSAQKNPTAFYLCASSTPPIGAKNIQYFGAGTRLSVL.

The chain is built from TRBV28 and TRBJ2-3; no firm D call. CDR3 size: 13 residues. The ends were cut back, 6 bases at V and 3 bases at J, with 10 bases in the middle. Germline CDR1 is MDHEN and CDR2 is SYDVKM. As DNA, the CDR3 is TGTGCCAGCAGGTCACCGAGTACAGATACGCAGTATTTT. Its translation is CASRSPSTDTQYF.

This chain joins TRBV6-1 and TRBJ2-1, with D perhaps being TRBD1 or TRBD2 (5 bases each). Trimming left V 3 bases short and J 6 bases short, with 12 bases between. CDR1 MNHNS and CDR2 SASEGT come from the germline V gene. This CDR3 comprises 14 residues. Here the CDR3 DNA reads TGTGCCAGCAGTGACCTGGGACCCCCCAATGAGCAGTTCTTC. This translates into CASSDLGPPNEQFF.

This clonotype was seen ten or more times. The gene calls are TRBV12-3 or TRBV12-4 and TRBJ1-2; 7 bases line up with TRBD1. The trim removed 4 bases at V and 10 bases at J, leaving 3 bases unmatched. The length of the CDR3 is 11 residues. CDR3 coding DNA: TGTGCCAGCAGTTCCGGGACAGACTACACCTTC. Its translation: CASSSGTDYTF.

This clonotype has more than one count but fewer than ten. The chain uses TRBV7-9 and TRBJ2-3; perhaps TRBD2 as D (5 bases). Germline V CDR1 and CDR2: SEHNR, FQNEAQ (reference sequence). CDR3 length: 14 amino acids. The V end was cut by 3 bases, the J end by 2 bases, with 9 bases between. This chain's CDR3 is CASSLDSYTDTQYF. The CDR3 coding sequence is TGTGCCAGCAGCTTGGACTCCTACACAGATACGCAGTATTTT. Full variable domain (remainder filled in from reference TRBV7-9 and TRBJ2-3): DTGVSQNPRHKITKRGQNVTFRCDPISEHNRLYWYRQTLGQGPEFLTYFQNEAQLEKSRLLSDRFSAERPKGSFSTLEIQRTEQGDSAMYLCASSLDSYTDTQYFGPGTRLTVL.

In this sample, this clonotype turned up a few times. This chain joins TRBV20-1 and TRBJ2-1; no reliable D call. Between the trimmed V and J ends, which lost 4 bases and 6 bases, there was a span of 4 bases. The CDR3 consists of 10 residues. Germline V gene lookup returns CDR1 DFQATT and CDR2 SNEGSKA (reference sequence). CDR3 sequence: CSAIINEQFF. CDR3 nucleotides: TGCAGTGCTATTATCAATGAGCAGTTCTTC.

The gene calls are TRBV27 and TRBJ2-7; no firm D call. This CDR3 has 13 residues. Germline V CDR1 and CDR2: MNHEY, SMNVEV (reference sequence). Trimming took off 5 bases at V and 4 bases at J, with 12 bases between the two ends. In DNA form, the CDR3 reads TGTGCCAGCAGTCCCGGAAGGGTATACGAGCAGTACTTC. Translation gives CASSPGRVYEQYF.

This clonotype was seen repeatedly, ten times or more. The chain uses TRBV7-9 and TRBJ1-1; 9 bases match TRBD1. The CDR3 length is 15 residues. After removal of 0 bases from V and 5 bases from J, the junction contained 4 bases not matched to a gene. Germline lookup yields CDR1 SEHNR and CDR2 FQNEAQ (reference sequence). CDR3 in amino acids: CASSLAGQGLTEAFF. In DNA form, the CDR3 reads TGTGCCAGCAGCTTAGCGGGACAGGGTTTGACTGAAGCTTTCTTT.

This clonotype was detected only a few times. This rearrangement joins TRBV6-6 to TRBJ1-1; D is undetermined. This CDR3 has 13 residues. CDR1 and CDR2 (germline): MNHNY, SVGAGI (reference sequence). Trimming removed 7 bases at V and 6 bases at J, with 15 bases between. The CDR3 region is CASTLPGLSEAFF. In DNA form, the CDR3 reads TGTGCCAGCACCCTTCCAGGCCTCTCTGAAGCTTTCTTT.

For the CDR3, the DNA is TGCAGCGTTGAAGACGTCGCGGGAGGGCCCTCGGACGAGCAGTACTTC. As protein: CSVEDVAGGPSDEQYF. The chain has TRBV29-1 and TRBJ2-7, with 9 bases matching TRBD2. Trimming removed 0 bases from V and 5 bases from J; junction bases left unmatched: 11. Germline CDR1 and CDR2: SQVTM and ANQGSEA. The CDR3 runs 16 residues.

This clonotype occurred a few times. The J gene is TRBJ1-3, the V gene TRBV12-3 or TRBV12-4; D perhaps matches TRBD1 (6 bases). This CDR3 spans 14 amino acids. V gave up 2 bases and J gave up 8 bases, with 13 bases separating them. CDR3 coding DNA: TGTGCCAGCAGTTTATACAGGGAGGGAGACACCATATATTTT. Protein sequence: CASSLYREGDTIYF.

This rearrangement joins TRBV6-6 to TRBJ2-7; 7 bases line up with TRBD2. Losses at the gene ends were 2 bases for V and 2 bases for J; bases not matched to a gene: 9. The CDR3 has 16 residues. The germline CDR1 and CDR2 sequences are MNHNY and SVGAGI (reference sequence). The CDR3 loop reads CASSYQPRERAYEQYF. In DNA, the CDR3 is TGTGCCAGCAGTTACCAACCGCGGGAGAGAGCCTACGAGCAGTACTTC.

The chain links TRBV29-1 to TRBJ2-3; 12 bases align to TRBD2. This CDR3 comprises 13 residues. Germline CDR1 and CDR2: SQVTM and ANQGSEA. The CDR3 loop is CGGLAGSTDTQYF. CDR3 in DNA: TGCGGTGGACTAGCGGGGAGCACAGATACGCAGTATTTT.

The rearrangement uses TRBV6-5 and TRBJ2-4; possible D gene TRBD1, 6 bases. CDR3 size: 14 residues. Per germline, CDR1 MNHEY and CDR2 SVGAGI. V was clipped by 2 bases and J by 6 bases, with 11 bases between them. CDR3 sequence: CASSYGQGINIQYF. DNA of the CDR3: TGTGCCAGCAGTTACGGGCAGGGGATAAACATTCAGTACTTC.

In this sample, this clonotype turned up a few times. DNA for the CDR3: TGTGCCAGCAGTTACTACTCGCAGCTACATTTGACCGGGGAGCTGTTTTTT. Amino acids: CASSYYSQLHLTGELFF. The V and J genes are TRBV6-5 and TRBJ2-2, with D unclear. Germline V lookup: CDR1 MNHEY, CDR2 SVGAGI. The V gene lost 1 base and the J gene lost 5 bases, with 17 bases spanning the gap. This CDR3 contains 17 residues.

The V call is TRBV7-6, the J call TRBJ2-7, with D possibly matching TRBD2 (5 bases). In germline, CDR1 is SGHVS, CDR2 FNYEAQ. The CDR3 loop spans 16 amino acids. V was clipped by 5 bases and J by 0 bases, with 17 bases between them. In DNA form, the CDR3 reads TGTGCCAGCAGCCCGCTAGCCGGGGTGAGCTCCTACGAGCAGTACTTC. It translates to CASSPLAGVSSYEQYF.

The V call is TRBV18, the J call TRBJ1-5; 9 bases are a match to TRBD1. The V segment lost 8 bases and the J segment 11 bases; nucleotides outside the gene matches: 10. Germline CDR1 KGHSH, CDR2 LQKENI. The CDR3 is made up of 13 amino acids. The CDR3 reads CASAPGTGKTQHF. CDR3 bases: TGTGCCAGCGCCCCCGGGACAGGGAAGACCCAGCATTTT.

This rearrangement joins TRBV24-1 to TRBJ2-1; TRBD2 agrees at 7 bases. The germline CDR1 and CDR2 sequences are KGHDR and SFDVKD. J gave up 8 bases and V 3 bases, and 9 bases lay outside the gene matches. This CDR3 has 15 amino acids. The CDR3 DNA is TGTGCCACCAGTGATGCCCAGCGGGATAGGTATGAGCAGTTCTTC. Its protein is CATSDAQRDRYEQFF.

This clonotype was counted between two and nine times. For the CDR3, the DNA is TGTGCCAGCACCGACAGGGGTTCCTACGAGCAGTACTTC. It specifies CASTDRGSYEQYF. The chain combines TRBV6-5 with TRBJ2-7; 8 bases match TRBD1. Germline V gives CDR1 MNHEY, CDR2 SVGAGI. The CDR3 is 13 residues long. Germline trimming cut 7 bases from V and 1 base from J; bases unmatched to any gene: 3.

This clonotype was picked up a small number of times. The rearrangement joins TRBV28 to TRBJ1-5, with D tentatively TRBD1 (5 bases). The CDR3 is 14 amino acids. From germline, CDR1 is MDHEN and CDR2 SYDVKM. Trimming shortened V by 8 bases and J by 5 bases, and 16 bases separated the two germline ends. The CDR3 nucleotides are TGTGCCAGCGGTGAACATGGGACGGATCAGCCCCAGCATTTT. Amino acids: CASGEHGTDQPQHF.

This clonotype showed up just a few times. The J gene is TRBJ2-3, the V gene TRBV6-1, with D perhaps TRBD2 (5 bases). This CDR3 comprises 14 residues. The V end lost 3 bases, the J end lost 6 bases, and 13 bases lay between the germline ends. CDR1 is MNHNS and CDR2 is SASEGT in the germline V gene. This CDR3 reads CASSERGSQDTQYF. The DNA of the CDR3 is TGTGCCAGCAGTGAGAGAGGGTCCCAGGATACGCAGTATTTT.

This clonotype was found a few times. The rearrangement joins TRBV6-5 to TRBJ1-1; 9 bases are a match to TRBD1. CDR3 length equals 14 residues. CDR1 is MNHEY and CDR2 is SVGAGI in the germline V gene. V dropped 7 bases and J dropped 11; count of bases not matched to a gene: 14. The CDR3 reads CASNPPGTGRLAFF. DNA for the CDR3: TGTGCCAGCAACCCACCCGGGACAGGGCGTTTGGCTTTCTTT.

To note about this clonotype: Sequence at one end of the junction differs from germline and may be a read error. This chain links TRBV28 with TRBJ2-7; D possibly uses TRBD1 or TRBD2 (5 bases each). CDR1 and CDR2 (germline): MDHEN, SYDVKM. This CDR3 is 10 amino acids long. DNA for the CDR3: TGTGCCAGCAACCGGGACCCTGCACACTTC. Amino acids: CASNRDPAHF.

In this sample, this clonotype turned up a few times. V and J are TRBV19 and TRBJ1-5; weak D call: TRBD1 (6 bases). In germline, CDR1 is LNHDA, CDR2 SQIVND (reference sequence). V shed 1 base and J shed 2 bases, with 6 bases lying between them. This CDR3 region has 14 residues. CDR3 protein: CASSIGQGNQPQHF. The CDR3 bases are TGTGCCAGTAGTATAGGACAGGGCAATCAGCCCCAGCATTTT.

There are a few counts of this clonotype. V usage is TRBV18 and J usage is TRBJ1-6; D is ambiguous. Germline CDR1 is KGHSH and CDR2 is LQKENI. This CDR3 is 14 amino acids long. The germline V and J ends were trimmed by 0 bases and 8 bases, with 8 bases remaining between them. This CDR3 reads CASSPPGPYSPLHF. The CDR3, as DNA: TGTGCCAGCTCACCACCGGGCCCGTATTCACCCCTCCACTTT.